What follows is one TCR beta chain and its context. These data originate in a study of CD8+ T cells in alopecia areata. Germline CDR1 reads SQVTM; CDR2 reads ANQGSEA. This CDR3 comprises 12 residues. V was shortened by 7 bases and J by 6 bases, with 15 bases between the two germline ends. Extraction of RNA preceded its reverse transcription into cDNA, which served as the sequencing template. The repertoire was sequenced with immunoSEQ multiplex PCR; TCRdb's copy has only in-frame clones and lacks some. The table shows 110,000 to 150,000 clones, with 45% to 60% occurring only once. The chain carries TRBV29-1 and TRBJ1-1; D possibly corresponds to TRBD1 (5 bases). The TCR sequence derives from a human donor with alopecia areata. The sequencing used CD4+ T cells sorted from blood, collected at week 0. Here the CDR3 DNA reads TGCAGCGCCCACAGTGAAGGGGCTGAAGCTTTCTTT. This gives the protein CSAHSEGAEAFF. Full variable domain (missing parts from reference TRBV29-1 and TRBJ1-1): SAVISQKPSRDICQRGTSLTIQCQVDSQVTMMFWYRQQPGQSLTLIATANQGSEATYESGFVIDKFPISRPNLTFSTLTVSNMSPEDSSIYLCSAHSEGAEAFFGQGTRLTVV.